This TCR beta chain emerged from a study of T-cell reconstitution after alpha-beta-depleted transplantation in children listed by TCRdb under 2016. Some background on the complete study: Using TCR repertoire profiling, the study followed T-cell immune reconstitution in a quantitative way in children after TCRalphabeta/CD19-depleted allogeneic hematopoietic cell transplantation. On the study overall, not on this receptor specifically: In some patients, high TCRbeta diversity at day 60 was attributed to recipient T cells and intrathymic progenitors that had survived conditioning. About two months after transplant, the apparently early recovery of alphabetaT-cell counts reportedly depended on just several hundred clones that had expanded rapidly and came from non-depleted graft cells. Hyperexpanded clone frequencies declined over subsequent months; after one year, T-cell counts and TCRbeta diversity were mostly attributed to newly produced T cells.

The germline V gene gives CDR1 as MGHRA and CDR2 as YSYEKL. Its CDR3 holds 16 amino acids, cysteine through phenylalanine. Only CDR3 DNA is held: 48 bases, read in frame from base 1. Germline trimming: 1 base from V, 6 bases from J; junction bases outside gene matches: 6. The meaning of the sample's treatment or condition label: allogeneic hematopoietic cell transplantation with graft depleted of TCRalphabeta T cells and CD19 B cells. Transplant recipients were children who received TCRalphabeta/CD19-depleted allogeneic hematopoietic cell grafts. The method was PCR. Reads for this sample came from an Illumina HiSeq 2500. TCR libraries were prepared with molecular barcoding, using unique molecular identifiers to normalize TCRbeta repertoire quantification. Through fastp at Q25 and MiXCR, TCRdb rebuilt clones from the public reads, retaining in-frame beta chains. Rows are combined by CDR3 protein, so each entry shows the most common genes and DNA. This sample has a few hundred thousand distinct CDR3 sequences in its table, and approximately 30% of those were observed once. Less than 40% of the sample lies in the top ten.

Concerning this clonotype: The clone's antigen remains unknown. No quality values exist for individual bases; no much larger clone is one base distant.

Sequenced material: PBMCs, taken before TCRalphabeta/CD19-depleted stem cell transplant. The receptor was derived from a boy under two years old with Wiskott-Aldrich syndrome, due to receive a stem cell transplant. The rearrangement joined TRBV4-1 to TRBJ2-1, with TRBD2 identical over 10 junction bases. The encoded CDR3 is CASSQGRLAGVNEQFF. The DNA is TGCGCCAGCAGCCAAGGCCGGCTAGCGGGAGTCAATGAGCAGTTCTTC.